Described below is a single TCR beta chain sequence and its context. Its cognate antigen is unknown. The data were obtained in a study of shared clonotypes between healthy human individuals. CDR1 and CDR2 from the germline V gene are ENHRY and SYGVKD. Deletions cut 3 bases from V and 8 bases from J, with 13 bases between. The CDR3 consists of 13 residues. Overall study results and limits: Non-shared clonotypes showed lower generation probabilities than clonotypes common to all four donors.

Assay execution took place at the deep level. In the authors' methods: As immunoSEQ supplied junction-only sequences (without quality scores), filtering differed. Measured with immunoSEQ multiplex PCR; TCRdb has only the in-frame clones, and not every one. V and J calls plus clone size are reproduced from that table; the DNA served to infer D and trimming. The sample gives millions of clones, about 93% of which show up once; approximately 1.7% is in the top ten. It was CD45RO-negative cells, positively selected for CCR7, that made up naive CD8 cells, with terminally differentiated effector memory CD45RA+ cells excluded. Donors included only healthy HIV-negative adults lacking recent acute infections or vaccinations.

The sequenced material came from naive CD8+ T cells from PBMCs. V is TRBV10-3 and J is TRBJ1-1, with a weak D call TRBD1 (5 bases). The source is a man aged 18 to 30 in good health. Some clones in this sample may be carry-over from other donors' samples. In nucleotides, the CDR3 is TGTGCCATCAGTGAAGGGTATTCAGGGGAAGCTTTCTTT. It specifies CAISEGYSGEAFF.